The T cell receptor (beta chain) under discussion was sequenced for a study of blood T cell repertoires in COVID-19 (dated by TCRdb to the early 2020s). The study in broad terms: Collaborator samples came from the United States, Italy and Spain and covered acute and convalescent phases of COVID-19. The material from the prospective study consisted of cDNA or gDNA derived from T cells, B-cell-depleted T cells, or PBMCs. The dataset comprised deeply sampled blood TCRbeta repertoires from subjects exposed to, actively infected with, or recovered from COVID-19. The repertoires were made available in a free public database intended to serve as a resource for research on the immune response to SARS-CoV-2. The samples were drawn from the first 160 participants of the ongoing ImmuneRACE study and from some 1,300 subjects provided by 6 global collaborators. Nearly every sample came with metadata listing a de-identified subject ID, COVID-19 status, age in years and sex. Where HLA class I and class II types were available, the types were taken from metadata supplied by the sample provider, not from assay-based typing.

From the cysteine through the phenylalanine, the CDR3 covers 15 amino acids. Of all the DNA, just the CDR3 is kept, 45 bases in frame from base 1. In the germline V gene (reference sequence), CDR1 corresponds to SGHNT and CDR2 to YYREEE. V is cut back by 4 bases and J by 7 bases, with 10 bases in the junction unmatched. Broad study findings and their caveats: How much clinical and demographic metadata was included differed by source and by participant, and the metadata was provided uncurated.

About this clone: Its recognized antigen is unknown. Base-call qualities are not available, and no considerably larger clone is one nucleotide away.

At one collaborating source in Seattle, patients were enrolled during active infection and were followed longitudinally through the course of disease. Each collaborating institution followed its own protocols to collect whole blood in K2EDTA tubes. For TCRbeta analysis, collaborators shipped samples as frozen whole blood, isolated PBMCs, or DNA extracted from either of those sample types. TCRbeta CDR3 regions were amplified from genomic DNA using the immunoSEQ Assay, a bias-controlled multiplex PCR. Regarding the original processing steps: Within the assay, amplification of reference gene primers was used to estimate how many nucleated cells each sample contained. To quantify the absolute abundance of each unique TCRbeta CDR3 rearrangement, sequence reads were collapsed and filtered. For each sample, productive Simpson clonality was calculated as the square root of Simpson's diversity index over productive rearrangements. TCRdb took this table from immuneACCESS and kept in-frame rearrangements with V and J called. Such tables lack part of the clones; where checked against another copy, unresolved V genes explain under half of the gap, and the rest is unexplained. The V and J calls and clone size come from that table; D and trimming were worked out from the DNA. Recorded for this sample are approximately 140,000 clones; around 83% of them occurred a single time. The ten largest clones take up 8.9% of the sample.

The chain is assembled from TRBV5-4 and TRBJ1-2, with 10 bases in between that match TRBD1. The clonotype comes from a man aged 25-40 years with COVID-19, enrolled during active disease. Input material: peripheral blood. The sequenced DNA: TGTGCCAGCAGCCCGGACAGGGGGTCTTTCGGTGGCTACACCTTC. This encodes CASSPDRGSFGGYTF.